A selection of T cell receptor beta chains follows, all from one sample in a study of T cells in Graves' hyperthyroidism and ophthalmopathy. MiXCR, applied by TCRdb to the multiplex PCR reads, yields one record per CDR3 protein. The table has around 620,000 distinct CDR3 sequences, about 16% seen once. Sequencing was done on a sample of blood. The source of these receptors is a woman under 40 with Graves' hyperthyroidism. CDR3s include the opening cysteine and the closing phenylalanine or tryptophan. The D gene is left open where the match is weak. The size field is filled for only some rows; it gives once, few, many or a size class.

j_call	v_call	clone_size	d_call	cdr3_nt	cdr3_aa
TRBJ2-7	TRBV5-1	many	NA	TGCGCCAGCAGCTCCATCATTGATCGGGGGGCGAGAAACGAGCAGTACTTC	CASSSIIDRGARNEQYF
TRBJ1-1	TRBV2	many	NA	TGTGCCAGCAGTGTACTGAGACCTGAAGCTTTCTTT	CASSVLRPEAFF
TRBJ2-1	TRBV7-2	few	NA	TGTGCCAGCAGCCCGCCGTCCCTGGAGATATTCTCCTACAATGAGCAGTTCTTC	CASSPPSLEIFSYNEQFF
TRBJ1-5	TRBV5-5	NA	TRBD1	TGTGCCAGCAGCTTGTCGTGGACGGACAGGGTTTATCAGCCCCAGCATTTT	CASSLSWTDRVYQPQHF
TRBJ2-2	TRBV7-2	few	NA	TGTGCCAGCAGCTTAGGGGCAGGCATGAACACCGGGGAGCTGTTTTTT	CASSLGAGMNTGELFF
TRBJ1-1	TRBV20-1	many	NA	TGCAGTGCTAGAGAGGCAGGTAACACTGAAGCTTTCTTT	CSAREAGNTEAFF
TRBJ2-5	TRBV29-1	NA	TRBD1	TGCAGCGTAACAGGGGGCCAAGAGACCCAGTACTTC	CSVTGGQETQYF
TRBJ2-5	TRBV27	many	NA	TGTGCCAGCAGTTTTGAGGGGGGAGTGGAGACCCAGTACTTC	CASSFEGGVETQYF
TRBJ2-7	TRBV7-9	many	NA	TGTGCCAGCAGCCAACAGGTTCCCGAGCAGTACTTC	CASSQQVPEQYF
TRBJ2-3	TRBV25-1	few	NA	TGTGCCAGCAGAAAAGGGCTCACCGACCTTACAGATACGCAGTATTTT	CASRKGLTDLTDTQYF
TRBJ2-7	TRBV29-1	NA	TRBD2	TGCAGCGTTGATGGTACGGCGGGAGGGCGGTACGAGCAGTACTTC	CSVDGTAGGRYEQYF
TRBJ2-2	TRBV6-1	few	NA	TGTGCCAGCAGTGAATGGGTGCAGAACCCCGGGGAGCTGTTTTTT	CASSEWVQNPGELFF
TRBJ2-3	TRBV7-3	many	NA	TGTGCCAGCAGCTTATCTGGCGGGTTCTCCACAGATACGCAGTATTTT	CASSLSGGFSTDTQYF
TRBJ2-6	TRBV18	NA	NA	TGTGCCAGTAAGGACTCTGGGGCCAACGTCCTGACTTTC	CASKDSGANVLTF
TRBJ2-1	TRBV12-3/TRBV12-4	many	TRBD2	TGTGCCAGCAGTTTTCGGCTAGCGGGAGGGAGTGGCAATGAGCAGTTCTTC	CASSFRLAGGSGNEQFF
TRBJ2-1	TRBV6-2/TRBV6-3	many	NA	TGTGCCAGCAGTTACTCTATCGAACCTATGGGGAATGAGCAGTTCTTC	CASSYSIEPMGNEQFF